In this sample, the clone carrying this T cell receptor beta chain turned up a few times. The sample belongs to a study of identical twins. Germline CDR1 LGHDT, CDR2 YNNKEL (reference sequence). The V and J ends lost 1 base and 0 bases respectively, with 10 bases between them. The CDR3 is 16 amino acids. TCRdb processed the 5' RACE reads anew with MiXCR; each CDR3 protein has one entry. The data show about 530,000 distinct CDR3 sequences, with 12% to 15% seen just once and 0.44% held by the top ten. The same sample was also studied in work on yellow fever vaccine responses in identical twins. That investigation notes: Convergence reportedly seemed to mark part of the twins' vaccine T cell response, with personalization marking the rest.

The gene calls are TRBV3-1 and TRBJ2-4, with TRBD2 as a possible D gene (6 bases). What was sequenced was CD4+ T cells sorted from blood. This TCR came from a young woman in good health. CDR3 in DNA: TGTGCCAGCAGCCAAGGAAAGGGACTAGCCAAAAACATTCAGTACTTC. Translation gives CASSQGKGLAKNIQYF.